This T cell receptor beta chain was profiled in a study of cytomegalovirus exposure and HLA in healthy donors. PCR employed 60 Vbeta and 13 Jbeta primers. In the original workflow: Around 9.9 million shared chains were among the about 80 million unique TCR beta chains that a later analysis counted. Some clones are missing from TCRdb's copy, which holds only in-frame ones; the method was immunoSEQ multiplex PCR. Clone size and the V and J calls come from that table; the DNA yielded D and trimming. Of 130,000 or so clones listed, over 60% are singletons. Notes on the study in general: Most likely, a cluster of highly shared sequence variants arose as a sequencing artifact.

A remark on this clone: What it recognizes is unknown. Different DNA sequences within this sample yield the same CDR3.

The CDR3 loop spans 16 amino acids. CDR1 KGHSH and CDR2 LQKENI come from the germline V gene. The J segment lost 0 bases and the V segment lost 2 bases, leaving 4 bases of the junction unmatched. The source is a man aged 25-45 years in good health and CMV-seronegative. Sequenced input: PBMCs. The chain carries TRBV18 and TRBJ1-1, with 9 nucleotides matching TRBD1. The CDR3: CASSPGTGPMNTEAFF. In nucleotides, the CDR3 is TGTGCCAGCTCACCAGGGACAGGGCCCATGAACACTGAAGCTTTCTTT.